The clone carrying this T cell receptor beta chain has a handful of counts. Its antigen remains unidentified. The CDR3 covers 15 residues. Trimming took off 3 bases at V and 5 bases at J, with 13 bases between the two ends. Germline V CDR1 and CDR2: LNHDA, SQIVND (reference sequence). The sample originates from a study of cytomegalovirus exposure and HLA in healthy donors. Notes on the study in general: Exclusion as indistinguishable affected some V segments, including TRBV6-2 and TRBV6-3. Another analysis was done later, and it associated 17,000 or so TCR beta sequences with HLA alleles at 0.05 false discovery rate. Segments of the TCR beta V type were, in most cases, productive about 90% or about 30% of the time in an earlier analysis.

Use of 60 Vbeta and 13 Jbeta primers characterized the PCR. TCRdb's table, derived via immunoSEQ multiplex PCR, lists solely in-frame clones and lacks some. The profile covers hundreds of thousands of clones, with about 78% appearing a single time and around 3.9% taken by the ten largest. The clonotype comes from a male donor in good health and CMV-seronegative. This chain joins TRBV19 and TRBJ1-4; D unclear. What was sequenced was PBMCs. This CDR3 reads CASSMYSGSNEKLFF. In DNA form, the CDR3 reads TGTGCCAGTAGTATGTACAGCGGATCCAATGAAAAACTGTTTTTT.